This TCR beta chain was recovered during a study of blood T cell repertoires in COVID-19. Data came from immunoSEQ multiplex PCR; TCRdb stores just in-frame clones and leaves some out. The sample lists 200,000 to 250,000 clones; roughly 80% were seen once. Trimming took 6 bases from V and 3 from J, leaving 6 bases between them. The CDR3 totals 11 residues. Germline V CDR1 and CDR2: MNHEY, SMNVEV (reference sequence). The chain recombines TRBV27 with TRBJ2-7; D unresolved. The sample comprised peripheral blood. The clonotype comes from a woman of 80 years or more with COVID-19, enrolled during active disease. The CDR3 spells CASRSYYEQYF. The CDR3, as DNA: TGTGCCAGCAGGTCCTACTACGAGCAGTACTTC.